What follows are 25 T cell receptor beta chains derived from one specimen sequenced in a study of tumor and adjacent non-tumor tissue in lung cancer. No cell sorting was done before RNA was extracted from the tissue. Three rounds of nested PCR, following a modified ARM-PCR protocol, produced the TCRbeta library. Using its own MiXCR run on the multiplex PCR reads, TCRdb lists one record per CDR3 protein. The sample has approximately 90,000 distinct CDR3 sequences; less than 75% are singletons. Sequenced input: lung tumor tissue. These receptors all come from a man between 60 and 70 years old with non-small cell lung cancer.

As to this clonotype: The CDR3 ends on some other residue instead of the conserved phenylalanine or tryptophan, so this is likely a read error. The DNA is omitted, as the CDR3 cannot be located on it reliably, and the CDR3 follows TCRdb's listing. CDR3 loop: CSALGGNTEALI. The chain couples TRBV20-1 to TRBJ1-1. The CDR3 adds up to 12 amino acids, both ends counted. In germline, CDR1 is DFQATT, CDR2 SNEGSKA (reference sequence).

The rearrangement joins TRBV4-1 to TRBJ2-2; D is ambiguous. Germline lookup yields CDR1 MGHRA and CDR2 YSYEKL. This CDR3 is 16 amino acids long. Trimming cost V 7 bases and J 6 bases, with 21 bases left between them. Here the CDR3 reads CASNQGQEPAAGELFF. CDR3 bases: TGCGCCAGCAATCAAGGGCAAGAACCCGCCGCCGGGGAGCTGTTTTTT.

This clonotype was counted ten times or more. The CDR3 spells CASRQAGTSGVETQYF. CDR3 nucleotide sequence: TGTGCCAGCAGGCAAGCCGGGACTAGCGGGGTTGAGACCCAGTACTTC. This rearrangement joins TRBV6-1 to TRBJ2-5; TRBD2 agrees at 13 bases. This CDR3 is 16 amino acids long. Per the germline V gene, CDR1 is MNHNS and CDR2 is SASEGT. V dropped 6 bases and J dropped 5; count of bases not matched to a gene: 9.

This clonotype was counted at least ten times. The J gene is TRBJ2-6, the V gene TRBV5-1, with D unclear. Trimming removed 0 bases from V and 0 bases from J, with 10 bases in between. CDR3 size: 17 residues. The germline gives CDR1 SGHRS, CDR2 YFSETQ. The CDR3 loop is CASSLEIQSSGANVLTF. The CDR3 DNA sequence: TGCGCCAGCAGCTTGGAGATCCAAAGCTCTGGGGCCAACGTCCTGACTTTC.

The J gene is TRBJ1-5, the V gene TRBV29-1; D unresolved. The J call may be incorrect, as the DNA end agrees better with TRBJ2-3. Germline CDR1 is SQVTM and CDR2 is ANQGSEA. This CDR3 is built from 13 residues. CDR3: CSVGQNSNQPQYF. CDR3 coding DNA: TGCAGCGTTGGACAAAATAGTAATCAGCCCCAGTATTTT.

This clonotype was recorded a few times. This sequence joins TRBV20-1 and TRBJ2-3, with 8 nucleotides matching TRBD2. Germline CDR1 and CDR2: DFQATT and SNEGSKA (reference sequence). V was pared by 1 base and J by 4 bases, with 7 bases of the junction left unmatched. This CDR3 comprises 15 residues. The CDR3 protein is CSARGSLAGPDTQYF. CDR3 coding DNA: TGCAGTGCTAGAGGGAGCTTAGCGGGGCCAGATACGCAGTATTTT.

The V gene is TRBV4-1, the J gene TRBJ1-5, with D maybe TRBD1 (5 bases). Germline CDR1 MGHRA, CDR2 YSYEKL. V was clipped by 8 bases and J by 2 bases, with 19 bases between them. The CDR3 runs to 16 residues. In DNA, the CDR3 is TGCGCCAGCGGCGTTAACGCAGGGATGGGCAATCAGCCCCAGCATTTT. Translated, it gives CASGVNAGMGNQPQHF.

This clonotype was seen only a few times. In this CDR3 the conserved last residue, phenylalanine or tryptophan, is missing, so a read error is likely. The V gene is TRBV6-1, the J gene TRBJ1-5; D call uncertain. CDR1 is MNHNS and CDR2 is SASEGT in the germline V gene. The CDR3 totals 13 residues. CDR3 DNA: TGTACCAGCAGTGAAACCACCCCTCAGCCCCAGCATCTT. It specifies CTSSETTPQPQHL.

V gene TRBV11-2 combines with J gene TRBJ2-2; D is perhaps TRBD1 (6 bases). The CDR3 runs 15 residues. V was shortened by 5 bases and J by 3 bases, with 13 bases between the two germline ends. The germline V gene encodes CDR1 SGHAT and CDR2 FQNNGV. CDR3 DNA: TGTGCCAGCAGCCCTACCCCAGGGGACACCGGGGAGCTGTTTTTT. Its translation: CASSPTPGDTGELFF.

The chain joins TRBV4-2 to TRBJ2-5; 8 bases map to TRBD1. This CDR3 is built from 22 residues. The V and J ends lost 4 bases and 2 bases, in that order; junction bases with no gene match: 27. CDR1 and CDR2 (germline): LGHNA, YNFKEQ. The chain's CDR3 is CASSPQTTQGADGPALQETQYF. DNA for the CDR3: TGTGCCAGCAGCCCCCAAACCACGCAGGGGGCGGATGGGCCAGCATTACAAGAGACCCAGTACTTC.

Notes on this clonotype: A much more abundant neighbour one base away suggests this may be a read error. The CDR3 nucleotides read TGCAGTGCTACCGACTTCTCCTACAATGAGCAGTTCTTC. It codes for CSATDFSYNEQFF. The V call is TRBV20-1, the J call TRBJ2-1; D not resolved. Per germline, CDR1 DFQATT and CDR2 SNEGSKA (reference sequence). V lost 4 bases and J 0 bases, leaving 7 bases between the germline ends. This CDR3 comprises 13 residues.

The sample holds a few counts of this clonotype. A read error may account for a junction end that differs from germline. The chain carries TRBV4-1 and TRBJ2-1, with TRBD2 identical over 7 bases. This CDR3 is built from 18 residues. The germline V gene has CDR1 MGHRA and CDR2 YSYEKL. The CDR3 loop reads CASNQDSGFERGSGGQFF. DNA for the CDR3: TGCGCCAGCAACCAAGATTCGGGTTTTGAGCGGGGTTCTGGTGGGCAGTTCTTC.

The chain has TRBV18 and TRBJ2-6; D remains unclear. V gave up 4 bases and J gave up 0 bases, with 10 bases separating them. This CDR3 region has 16 residues. The germline V gene has CDR1 KGHSH and CDR2 LQKENI. The CDR3 is CASSRPPLSGANVLTF. CDR3 nucleotide sequence: TGTGCCAGCTCACGACCACCACTCTCTGGGGCCAACGTCCTGACTTTC.

On this clonotype: Being one base from a much bigger clone, this may be a read error. The chain employs TRBV7-9 and TRBJ2-7; D could derive from TRBD1 or TRBD2 (5 bases each). The V end was cut by 4 bases, the J end by 7 bases, with 14 bases between. Germline loops: CDR1 SEHNR, CDR2 FQNEAQ (reference sequence). The CDR3 has 13 residues. CDR3 in amino acids: CASSSVSGGEQYF. Written as DNA, the CDR3 is TGTGCCAGCAGCTCCGTGAGTGGGGGAGAGCAGTACTTC.

About this clonotype itself: Germline and junction disagree at one end, which may indicate a read error. The rearrangement uses TRBV6-6 and TRBJ2-4; 7 bases agree with TRBD2. The CDR3 runs to 17 residues. Germline V CDR1 and CDR2: MNHNY, SVGAGI (reference sequence). The CDR3 DNA reads TGTGCCAGACCTCCTTGGGGGGGGGGAATAGCCAAAAACACTCAGTACTTC. Translation: CARPPWGGGIAKNTQYF.

The V call is TRBV11-3, the J call TRBJ2-5, with TRBD1 matching 9 bases. The CDR3 is made up of 12 amino acids. J lost 3 bases, V lost 8 bases, and 1 base had no gene match. Germline CDR1 is SGHNT and CDR2 is YENEEA. The CDR3 is CASWTGEETQYF. DNA for the CDR3: TGTGCCAGCTGGACAGGGGAAGAGACCCAGTACTTC.

About this clonotype: A much larger clone differs from this one at a single base, so this may be a read error. Since the CDR3 does not end with the conserved phenylalanine or tryptophan, this likely comes from a read error. The V call is TRBV7-8, the J call TRBJ2-1; 7 nucleotides line up with TRBD2. The CDR3 contains 17 residues. J lost 7 bases, V lost 5 bases, and 17 bases had no gene match. CDR1 and CDR2 (germline): SGHVS, FQNEAQ. In nucleotides, the CDR3 is TGTGCCAGCAGCCCCCGCCTCGGGGGGAGGGCCTTTAATGAGCAGTTCTAC. Protein product: CASSPRLGGRAFNEQFY.

The chain recombines TRBV5-1 with TRBJ2-5; the D is unclear. Trimming removed 4 bases from V and 0 bases from J, with 16 bases in between. CDR3 size: 16 residues. Germline CDR1 reads SGHRS; CDR2 reads YFSETQ. Here the CDR3 reads CASSPNYATYQETQYF. In DNA, the CDR3 is TGCGCCAGCAGCCCGAACTACGCCACGTACCAAGAGACCCAGTACTTC.

This clonotype was detected ten times or more. The chain carries TRBV28 and TRBJ1-1; the D gene is possibly TRBD1 (6 bases). CDR1 and CDR2 from the germline V gene are MDHEN and SYDVKM. The length of the CDR3 is 14 residues. Trimming removed 10 bases from V and 0 bases from J, with 15 bases in between. The CDR3 nucleotides read TGTGCCACCTTCCCGGGACACCTGAACACTGAAGCTTTCTTT. As protein: CATFPGHLNTEAFF.

The chain has TRBV28 and TRBJ2-1; 8 nucleotides agree with TRBD2. V was clipped by 4 bases and J by 0 bases; unmatched bases: 5. This CDR3 has 16 amino acids. Germline values: CDR1 MDHEN, CDR2 SYDVKM. The CDR3 bases are TGTGCCAGCAGTTCCGGGGGGGCAGACTCCTACAATGAGCAGTTCTTC. Amino acids: CASSSGGADSYNEQFF.

Notes on this clonotype: The CDR3 end shows no conserved phenylalanine or tryptophan, and so a read error is likely. The DNA is omitted, as the CDR3 cannot be located on it reliably, and the CDR3 follows TCRdb's listing. The V gene is TRBV6-2 or TRBV6-3, the J gene TRBJ2-2; the D segment call TRBD2 is taken from the table without a DNA check. Per germline, CDR1 MNHEY and CDR2 SVGEGT. The CDR3 extends over 15 residues, inclusive of both ends. The CDR3 loop reads CASSTPLAGHGELFL.

This clonotype was counted between two and nine times. The rearrangement links TRBV7-3 to TRBJ2-3, with 10 bases fitting TRBD2. The J segment lost 1 base and the V segment lost 1 base, leaving 14 bases of the junction unmatched. CDR3 length equals 20 residues. Germline CDR1 SGHTA, CDR2 FQGTGA. This CDR3 reads CASSLRNAGGLAGGTDTQYF. The CDR3 bases are TGTGCCAGCAGCTTAAGAAATGCGGGGGGTCTAGCGGGAGGCACAGATACGCAGTATTTT.

The chain combines TRBV4-1 with TRBJ2-2; D is perhaps TRBD1 or TRBD2 (5 bases each). The V end lost 3 bases, the J end lost 1 base, and 18 bases lay between the germline ends. The CDR3 spans 18 residues. Per the germline V gene, CDR1 is MGHRA and CDR2 is YSYEKL. CDR3 nucleotide sequence: TGCGCCAGCAGCCAGGCCTACTTAAAGGGACGGAACACCGGGGAGCTGTTTTTT. It translates to CASSQAYLKGRNTGELFF.

V and J are TRBV12-3 or TRBV12-4 and TRBJ2-7, with D tentatively TRBD1 (6 bases). The ends were cut back, 5 bases at V and 7 bases at J, with 21 bases in the middle. The CDR3 loop spans 15 amino acids. In DNA, the CDR3 is TGTGCCAGCAGTCAAACCTCCAGGGGCTCCTGTGAGCAGTACTTC. Protein product: CASSQTSRGSCEQYF.

With respect to this clonotype: Germline is not matched at one junction end, which may reflect a read error. V usage is TRBV20-1 and J usage is TRBJ2-3; no reliable D call. The germline V gene has CDR1 DFQATT and CDR2 SNEGSKA (reference sequence). The CDR3 runs to 12 residues. CDR3 nucleotide sequence: TGCATTGCTACCCCGACAACAGATACGCAGTATTTT. Protein sequence: CIATPTTDTQYF.